A selection of T cell receptor beta chains follows, all from one sample in a study of OX40 agonist ivuxolimab in advanced cancers. The repertoire was sequenced with immunoSEQ multiplex PCR; TCRdb's copy has only in-frame clones and lacks some. The table includes about 28,000 clones, over 75% detected once. The specimen was CD4+ or CD8+ T cells sorted from blood, collected in a trial of the OX40 agonist ivuxolimab. All receptors come from an adult with an advanced solid tumor such as melanoma, head and neck, liver or kidney cancer. Each CDR3 is given with its conserved first and last residue. D genes are given only for firm matches. Part of the rows lack a size; the others show once, few, many or a class for expanded clones.

j_call v_call clone_size d_call cdr3_nt cdr3_aa
TRBJ2-2 TRBV5-5 - TRBD1 TGTGCCAGCAGCCGACCCTCGACAGGGGCCCCCGCCGGGGAGCTGTTTTTT CASSRPSTGAPAGELFF
TRBJ2-5 TRBV4-3 - TRBD2 TGCGCCAGCAGCCACCAAGCGGGGGCCGAGGAGACCCAGTACTTC CASSHQAGAEETQYF
TRBJ2-1 TRBV2 once TRBD2 TGTGCCAGCAGTGAAGGACTAGCGGGCTACAATGAGCAGTTCTTC CASSEGLAGYNEQFF
TRBJ2-2 TRBV11-3 medium-sized - TGTGCCAGCAAGGTGAACACCGGGGAGCTGTTTTTT CASKVNTGELFF
TRBJ2-7 TRBV7-9 - - TGTGCCAGCAGGGCAGCACGCGACGAGCAGTACTTC CASRAARDEQYF
TRBJ1-2 TRBV27 - TRBD1 TGTGCCAGCAGTTTATCGACAGGGTCAACGCTCGGCTACACCTTC CASSLSTGSTLGYTF
TRBJ2-1 TRBV2 - - TGTGCCAGCAGTGATCCCGGGACCGCCGACAATGAGCAGTTCTTC CASSDPGTADNEQFF
TRBJ1-2 TRBV9 once - TGTGCCAGCAGCGTAGGGGGAGAAGCTAACTATGGCTACACCTTC CASSVGGEANYGYTF
TRBJ2-3 TRBV7-9 - TRBD2 TGTGCCAGCAGCTTACCGGCGGGGGTAGCAGATACGCAGTATTTT CASSLPAGVADTQYF
TRBJ2-7 TRBV19 once - TGTGCCAGTAGTAGGTCAGGGGCCCACGAGCAGTACTTC CASSRSGAHEQYF
TRBJ2-2 TRBV30 - TRBD1 TGTGCCTGGAGGGACAGGGGCGATCGCGACACCGGGGAGCTGTTTTTT CAWRDRGDRDTGELFF
TRBJ2-1 TRBV19 - - TGTGCCAGTAGTATTGGGAGAAGCTCCTACAATGAGCAGTTCTTC CASSIGRSSYNEQFF
TRBJ1-2 TRBV6-5 once - TGTGCCAGCGGGGGTGGGGCTGGCTACACCTTC CASGGGAGYTF
TRBJ2-5 TRBV6-5 - TRBD2 TGTGCCAGCAGTTTAGCTAGCGGTCCCCCAGGGGAGACCCAGTACTTC CASSLASGPPGETQYF
TRBJ1-5 TRBV6-1 medium-sized TRBD1 TGTGCCAGCAGTGAAAAAACCCGGACAGGGTATAGCAATCAGCCCCAGCATTTT CASSEKTRTGYSNQPQHF
TRBJ2-1 TRBV9 - - TGTGCCAGCAGCGGATCAGGGAGCTCCTACAATGAGCAGTTCTTC CASSGSGSSYNEQFF
TRBJ2-7 TRBV7-2 - TRBD2 TGTGCCAGCAGCCCAAGGACATGGCTAGCGGGAACCTACGAGCAGTACTTC CASSPRTWLAGTYEQYF
TRBJ2-7 TRBV11-3 - - TGTGCCAGCAGCTCTATCACTAGCATCGGTGAATACGAGCAGTACTTC CASSSITSIGEYEQYF
TRBJ2-1 TRBV18 - - TGTGCCAGCTCACCGGTACTGAAAGTCGATGAGCAGTTCTTC CASSPVLKVDEQFF
TRBJ1-2 TRBV30 - - TGTGCCCTCAGGGATGGCTACACCTTC CALRDGYTF
TRBJ2-3 TRBV6-1 - - TGTGCCAGCAGTGTTTACAGATCCGCAGATACGCAGTATTTT CASSVYRSADTQYF
TRBJ1-2 TRBV6-4 - - TGTGCCAGCAGTGACCTCAGGGGTGGCTACACCTTC CASSDLRGGYTF
TRBJ2-3 TRBV4-3 - TRBD2 TGCGCCAGCAGCCAAGATGGGCTAGCGGGAGCAGATACGCAGTATTTT CASSQDGLAGADTQYF
TRBJ2-1 TRBV9 - TRBD2 TGTGCCAGCAGCGTAGTGACTGGACTAGCGGGACCTGAGCAGTTCTTC CASSVVTGLAGPEQFF
TRBJ2-3 TRBV10-2 once - TGCGCCAGCATAGTGAATAGCGCATACACAGATACGCAGTATTTT CASIVNSAYTDTQYF
TRBJ2-7 TRBV9 - TRBD1 TGTGCCAGCAGCGTAGAGGGACAGGGGCACTCCTACGAGCAGTACTTC CASSVEGQGHSYEQYF
TRBJ1-2 TRBV11-2 - - TGTGCCAGCAACCCCACGGGAGGTAACTATGGCTACACCTTC CASNPTGGNYGYTF
TRBJ1-2 TRBV7-6 - - TGTGCCAGCAGCCCCACACATGGGGACGGAATGATCGGCTACACCTTC CASSPTHGDGMIGYTF
TRBJ2-7 TRBV19 - - TGTGCCAGTAGTCCGGGACTCTACTACGAGCAGTACTTC CASSPGLYYEQYF
TRBJ1-4 TRBV7-2 - - TGTGCCAGCAGCCGGGGGCTACCGGGATTTAATGAAAAACTGTTTTTT CASSRGLPGFNEKLFF
TRBJ2-3 TRBV28 - TRBD2 TGTGCCAGCAGCCTGACTAGCGGGAGATTAGATACGCAGTATTTT CASSLTSGRLDTQYF
TRBJ2-1 TRBV11-2 - TRBD2 TGTGCCAGCAGCCCAACTAGCGGGGGTTACAATGAGCAGTTCTTC CASSPTSGGYNEQFF